The clone carrying this TCR beta chain has a count of ten or more. The antigen remains unidentified. This sample stems from a study of T cells in Graves' hyperthyroidism and ophthalmopathy. Study-wide findings and caveats: Blood also held most thyroid clonotypes expanded beyond 0.001.

Trimming pared 5 bases from V and 8 bases from J, leaving 21 bases between. The CDR3 is 15 residues long. CDR1 and CDR2 from the germline V gene are MNHEY and SMNVEV (reference sequence). RNA transcripts yielded amplified TCR beta CDR3 regions. The TCR CDR3 was amplified in a first-round RT-PCR using the HTBI primer set. Each CDR3 protein gets one entry after TCRdb re-called the multiplex PCR reads with MiXCR. The top ten clones hold 13% to 15% of a sample with under 450,000 distinct CDR3 sequences, about 15% of them seen once. Absence of ophthalmopathy progression within 18 months defined stable Graves' hyperthyroidism. Hyperthyroidism patients were newly diagnosed, had disease duration under 2 months, and were aged 18 to 65 years.

J is TRBJ1-2 and V is TRBV27; no definite D call. Material for sequencing was blood. This receptor was obtained from a woman between 18 and 29 years old with Graves' hyperthyroidism. The CDR3 DNA sequence: TGTGCCAGCAGTCCACAACCCCGATCCGGGAGGGGCTACACCTTC. Its protein product is CASSPQPRSGRGYTF.